This T cell receptor beta chain emerged from a study of T cells after yellow fever vaccination. Study results and limitations: Contaminants from the bulk population, in the form of abundant clonotypes, could be found in FACS-sorted repertoires.

MiXCR was run by TCRdb on the 5' RACE reads, yielding one entry per CDR3 protein. The sample holds 500,000 to 650,000 distinct CDR3 sequences, approximately 12% seen once. Comment on this clonotype: The antigen is undetermined.

V gave up 5 bases and J gave up 1 base; unmatched junction bases: 4. The CDR3 sequence is 15 residues long. CDR1 and CDR2 (germline): SGHVS, FNYEAQ. V usage is TRBV7-6 and J usage is TRBJ2-1; 8 nucleotides align to TRBD2. The material was PBMCs, obtained on the day of the yellow fever booster vaccination. The clonotype was recovered from a man under 40 who received the YFV17D yellow fever vaccine. The CDR3 spells CASSPGLVSYNEQFF. The CDR3 DNA reads TGTGCCAGCAGCCCGGGACTAGTGTCCTACAATGAGCAGTTCTTC.